The 4 T cell receptor beta chains presented below share a single source sample, sequenced in a study of T cells after yellow fever vaccination. TCRdb fed the 5' RACE reads into MiXCR, producing one record per CDR3 protein. The sample holds roughly 63,000 distinct CDR3 sequences, roughly 7.4% seen once. The source was CD8+ T cells sorted from PBMCs, collected 15 days after the yellow fever booster vaccination. Source of these receptors: a young man who received the YFV17D yellow fever vaccine.

This clonotype was seen a few times. This chain links TRBV27 with TRBJ1-6; tentative D call: TRBD1 (5 bases). Germline CDR1 reads MNHEY; CDR2 reads SMNVEV (reference sequence). The CDR3 length is 14 residues. V shed 5 bases and J shed 5 bases, with 10 bases lying between them. CDR3 protein: CASSPQGDNSPLHF. The CDR3 nucleotides read TGTGCCAGCAGTCCGCAGGGTGATAATTCACCCCTCCACTTT.

This clonotype was seen repeatedly, ten times or more. The chain recombines TRBV2 with TRBJ1-5; D call uncertain. The germline V gene has CDR1 SNHLY and CDR2 FYNNEI. V dropped 3 bases and J dropped 2 bases, with 8 bases sitting between them. The CDR3 loop spans 14 amino acids. CDR3 loop: CASSDSVGNQPQHF. The CDR3 DNA is TGTGCCAGCAGTGACAGCGTAGGCAATCAGCCCCAGCATTTT.

The CDR3 nucleotides are TGCAGTGCTGTGTCAGCAAGGTATAGCAATCAGCCCCAGCATTTT. Amino acid sequence: CSAVSARYSNQPQHF. The chain combines TRBV20-1 with TRBJ1-5; D gene unclear. The V and J ends lost 5 bases and 0 bases respectively, with 14 bases between them. This CDR3 is built from 15 residues. CDR1 and CDR2 from the germline V gene are DFQATT and SNEGSKA (reference sequence).

The CDR3 nucleotides are TGCGCCAGCAGCTTGGAGACAGGGAATCCCTACGAGCAGTACTTC. Translation: CASSLETGNPYEQYF. The rearrangement links TRBV5-1 to TRBJ2-7; 7 nucleotides agree with TRBD1. Per the germline V gene, CDR1 is SGHRS and CDR2 is YFSETQ. Germline trimming cut 0 bases from V and 2 bases from J; bases unmatched to any gene: 5. The CDR3 is made up of 15 amino acids. The entire variable domain, with the rest obtained from reference TRBV5-1 and TRBJ2-7, is as follows: KAGVTQTPRYLIKTRGQQVTLSCSPISGHRSVSWYQQTPGQGLQFLFEYFSETQRNKGNFPGRFSGRQFSNSRSEMNVSTLELGDSALYLCASSLETGNPYEQYFGPGTRLTVT.